The 10 T cell receptor beta chains given below trace back to one sample, sequenced in a study of spatial heterogeneity in lung cancer. TCRdb ran MiXCR on the 5' RACE reads and lists one entry per CDR3 protein. This table has about 14,000 distinct CDR3 sequences, about a tenth appearing once. Described time point: sample taken at primary tumor resection. Whole RNA, isolated from tumor, nontumor lung or frozen PBMC, was sequenced without prior sorting. The sample in question was PBMCs, obtained at surgery. Source of these receptors: a male donor with early-stage non-small cell lung cancer.

Relative to its sample, this clonotype is medium-sized. The chain uses TRBV7-2 and TRBJ2-1; D is unclear. V shed 0 bases and J shed 5 bases, with 5 bases lying between them. The CDR3 sequence is 13 residues long. CDR1 SGHTA and CDR2 FQGNSA come from the germline V gene. The chain's CDR3 is CASSLASDNEQFF. In nucleotides, the CDR3 is TGTGCCAGCAGCTTAGCGTCGGACAATGAGCAGTTCTTC.

This clonotype has ten or more counts. The chain employs TRBV3-1 and TRBJ2-5, with 9 bases aligning to TRBD2. J lost 7 bases, V lost 0 bases, and 3 bases had no gene match. The CDR3 sequence is 14 residues long. Germline V gene sequence: CDR1 LGHDT, CDR2 YNNKEL (reference sequence). CDR3 coding DNA: TGTGCCAGCAGCCAAGATAGCGGGAGAACGACCCAGTACTTC. Residues: CASSQDSGRTTQYF.

The chain is built from TRBV6-2 or TRBV6-3 and TRBJ1-2; D might be TRBD1 (6 bases). The CDR3 spans 14 residues. Trimming cost V 7 bases and J 4 bases, with 16 bases left between them. From germline, CDR1 is MNHEY and CDR2 SVGEGT. CDR3 residues: CASTHPRDTYGYTF. The CDR3 DNA reads TGTGCCAGCACCCACCCCCGGGACACCTATGGCTACACCTTC.

This clonotype was counted at least ten times. This chain uses TRBV7-9 with TRBJ2-7; 8 nucleotides align to TRBD2. Germline trimming cut 5 bases from V and 2 bases from J; bases unmatched to any gene: 8. In germline, CDR1 is SEHNR, CDR2 FQNEAQ (reference sequence). The CDR3 contains 15 residues. CDR3 in amino acids: CASSPRSSGAYEQYF. The CDR3 coding sequence is TGTGCCAGCAGCCCGCGAAGTAGCGGGGCCTACGAGCAGTACTTC.

This clonotype was detected ten times or more. Germline and junction disagree at one end, which may indicate a read error. The J gene is TRBJ2-7, the V gene TRBV7-2; TRBD1 agrees at 8 bases. The CDR3 is made up of 12 amino acids. Per germline, CDR1 SGHTA and CDR2 FQGNSA. In nucleotides, the CDR3 is TGTGCCAGCAGCTCGTCTAGACAGGGGCTAAACTTC. Translating gives CASSSSRQGLNF.

This clonotype was counted ten times or more. V usage is TRBV12-3 or TRBV12-4 and J usage is TRBJ2-7; the match to TRBD1 covers 10 bases. J lost 4 bases, V lost 5 bases, and 8 bases had no gene match. The CDR3 consists of 15 residues. This CDR3 is CASSPDRGRGYEQYF. CDR3 coding DNA: TGTGCCAGCAGTCCCGACAGGGGGCGAGGTTACGAGCAGTACTTC.

In this sample, this clonotype turned up many times. CDR3 bases: TGCAGTGCGTCAATCGGGGCCGATTTCCAAGAGACCCAGTACTTC. Translated, it gives CSASIGADFQETQYF. This rearrangement joins TRBV20-1 to TRBJ2-5; D could derive from TRBD1 or TRBD2 (5 bases each). In germline, CDR1 is DFQATT, CDR2 SNEGSKA (reference sequence). CDR3 length equals 15 residues. V lost 6 bases to trimming and J lost 1 base, with 18 bases between them.

This clonotype was counted at least ten times. J is TRBJ1-5 and V is TRBV7-2; D unresolved. Deletions cut 3 bases from V and 1 base from J, with 4 bases between. The CDR3 length is 13 residues. CDR1 is SGHTA, CDR2 FQGNSA, per germline. In DNA form, the CDR3 reads TGTGCCAGCAGCTTTGTGAGCAATCAGCCCCAGCATTTT. Its translation is CASSFVSNQPQHF.

This clonotype was counted at least ten times. This chain connects TRBV6-2 or TRBV6-3 to TRBJ1-3, with a possible D match to TRBD1 (6 bases). Trimming pared 5 bases from V and 3 bases from J, leaving 14 bases between. The CDR3 loop spans 15 amino acids. Germline V CDR1 and CDR2: MNHEY, SVGEGT. The CDR3 reads CASSEGQLIGNTIYF. The CDR3 nucleotides read TGTGCCAGCAGTGAAGGACAGCTAATTGGAAACACCATATATTTT.

This clonotype was counted at least ten times. V usage is TRBV29-1 and J usage is TRBJ2-5, with D tentatively TRBD1 (5 bases). V gave up 4 bases and J gave up 1 base, with 10 bases separating them. CDR1 SQVTM and CDR2 ANQGSEA come from the germline V gene. The length of the CDR3 is 13 residues. CDR3 residues: CSVGLQGQETQYF. As DNA, the CDR3 is TGCAGCGTTGGTTTGCAGGGCCAAGAGACCCAGTACTTC.